This T cell receptor beta chain was profiled in a study of ipilimumab plus nivolumab after autologous stem cell transplantation. The germline CDR1 and CDR2 sequences are SGHRS and YFSETQ. Deletions cut 4 bases from V and 4 bases from J, with 17 bases between. This CDR3 spans 15 amino acids. Generated by immunoSEQ multiplex PCR, the TCRdb table keeps only in-frame clones and is missing some. The sample consists of about 84,000 clones, 75% to 85% of them appearing once. The receptor was isolated from a male donor with diffuse large B-cell lymphoma. The gene calls are TRBV5-1 and TRBJ1-2; D remains ambiguous. Sequences were derived from PBMCs, sampled in a trial of ipilimumab plus nivolumab as post-transplant consolidation. The chain's CDR3 is CASSPVPTPLYGYTF. In DNA form, the CDR3 reads TGCGCCAGCAGCCCGGTCCCGACACCCCTCTATGGCTACACCTTC.